These 15 T cell receptor beta chains came from one sample sequenced in a study of blood T cell repertoires in COVID-19. Repertoires were generated with immunoSEQ multiplex PCR, while TCRdb's copy carries only in-frame clones and drops some. The table has about 210,000 clones, roughly 80% seen once. Sequenced material: peripheral blood. These receptors originate from a middle-aged woman with active or convalescent COVID-19.

The chain is built from TRBV5-3 and TRBJ2-7; the match to TRBD2 covers 8 bases. TRBV5-3 is placed among ORFs of uncertain function. J gave up 5 bases and V 0 bases, and 7 bases lay outside the gene matches. This CDR3 spans 15 amino acids. CDR3 sequence reads: CARSLGEGREDEQYF. The CDR3 DNA follows: TGTGCCAGAAGCTTGGGCGAGGGGCGGGAGGACGAGCAGTACTTC.

The chain joins TRBV7-8 to TRBJ2-7, with 8 bases that match TRBD1. CDR1 is SGHVS, CDR2 FQNEAQ, per germline. Germline trimming cut 5 bases from V and 1 base from J; bases unmatched to any gene: 7. This CDR3 is 15 amino acids long. The CDR3 DNA follows: TGTGCCAGCAGCGTGGACAGGGTAGGGTCCTACGAGCAGTACTTC. Protein sequence: CASSVDRVGSYEQYF. Supplemented by reference TRBV7-8 and TRBJ2-7, the full variable domain reads GAGVSQSPRYKVAKRGQDVALRCDPISGHVSLFWYQQALGQGPEFLTYFQNEAQLDKSGLPSDRFFAERPEGSVSTLKIQRTQQEDSAVYLCASSVDRVGSYEQYFGPGTRLTVT.

V gene TRBV11-3 combines with J gene TRBJ2-3; 8 positions agree with TRBD2. Germline V gene sequence: CDR1 SGHNT, CDR2 YENEEA. This CDR3 has 16 amino acids. Losses at the gene ends were 2 bases for V and 5 bases for J; bases not matched to a gene: 9. DNA of the CDR3: TGTGCCAGCAGCTTACCAGCGGGAGTTATGATAGATACGCAGTATTTT. Its protein is CASSLPAGVMIDTQYF.

The V and J genes are TRBV30 and TRBJ2-7; 12 nucleotides agree with TRBD1. V lost 8 bases and J lost 11; bases outside the gene matches: 10. Germline-derived CDR1 and CDR2 are GTSNPN and SVGIG (reference sequence). The CDR3 runs 12 residues. The CDR3 sequence: CAIDSGTGGKYF. The CDR3 region has the DNA TGTGCCATAGATTCCGGGACAGGGGGCAAGTACTTC.

In nucleotides, the CDR3 is TGTGCCACCAGTGATTTGAACGGGAGGACCTACAATGAGCAGTTCTTC. As protein: CATSDLNGRTYNEQFF. This rearrangement joins TRBV24-1 to TRBJ2-1; 7 positions match TRBD2. After removal of 0 bases from V and 2 bases from J, the junction contained 3 bases not matched to a gene. Germline CDR1 and CDR2: KGHDR and SFDVKD. The CDR3 is 16 amino acids.

V gene TRBV27 combines with J gene TRBJ2-7; TRBD2 aligns across 7 bases. The junction had 1 base not matched to a gene; V was cut back by 8 bases and J by 3 bases. Germline CDR1 MNHEY, CDR2 SMNVEV (reference sequence). The CDR3 sequence is 11 residues long. The CDR3 sequence is CASGRGYEQYF. In DNA form, the CDR3 reads TGTGCCAGCGGGAGGGGCTACGAGCAGTACTTC.

The chain combines TRBV27 with TRBJ1-5; the match to TRBD1 covers 7 bases. Germline V lookup: CDR1 MNHEY, CDR2 SMNVEV (reference sequence). V trimming: 1 base; J trimming: 7 bases; junction bases outside the gene matches: 7. The CDR3 length is 15 residues. The CDR3 sequence is CASSLFSGGNQPQHF. The CDR3 DNA follows: TGTGCCAGCAGTTTATTTTCAGGGGGAAACCAGCCCCAGCATTTT.

V usage is TRBV6-5 and J usage is TRBJ2-2, with TRBD1 identical over 8 bases. CDR1 and CDR2 from the germline V gene are MNHEY and SVGAGI. V was pared by 5 bases and J by 3 bases, with 5 bases of the junction left unmatched. The CDR3 length is 15 residues. CDR3 sequence reads: CASSIPGQDTGELFF. The CDR3 DNA is TGTGCCAGCAGTATACCGGGACAGGACACCGGGGAGCTGTTTTTT.

V gene TRBV7-8 combines with J gene TRBJ2-5; the match to TRBD2 covers 7 bases. The CDR3 spans 18 residues. Per germline, CDR1 SGHVS and CDR2 FQNEAQ. V was clipped by 3 bases and J by 2 bases; unmatched bases: 15. The CDR3 loop reads CASSFRPPRLARQETQYF. The DNA for the CDR3 is TGTGCCAGCAGCTTCCGGCCACCTAGACTAGCTCGGCAAGAGACCCAGTACTTC.

The chain employs TRBV18 and TRBJ1-3, with 10 positions matching TRBD1. The germline gives CDR1 KGHSH, CDR2 LQKENI. The junction had 5 bases not matched to a gene; V was cut back by 3 bases and J by 0 bases. This CDR3 has 17 amino acids. The CDR3, as DNA: TGTGCCAGCTCACCGGGGACAGGGGCCAGCTCTGGAAACACCATATATTTT. Protein product: CASSPGTGASSGNTIYF. Supplemented by reference TRBV18 and TRBJ1-3, the full variable domain reads NAGVMQNPRHLVRRRGQEARLRCSPMKGHSHVYWYRQLPEEGLKFMVYLQKENIIDESGMPKERFSAEFPKEGPSILRIQQVVRGDSAAYFCASSPGTGASSGNTIYFGEGSWLTVV.

This chain uses TRBV11-2 with TRBJ2-3; no definite D call. This CDR3 region has 12 residues. Between the trimmed V and J ends, which lost 4 bases and 5 bases, there was a span of 7 bases. Germline V CDR1 and CDR2: SGHAT, FQNNGV. CDR3 coding DNA: TGTGCCAGCAGCTCCCTCGGAGATACGCAGTATTTT. This codes for CASSSLGDTQYF.

The rearrangement joins TRBV7-9 to TRBJ2-2; 9 bases are shared with TRBD1. This CDR3 spans 13 amino acids. V gave up 5 bases and J gave up 5 bases; unmatched junction bases: 0. Germline CDR1 reads SEHNR; CDR2 reads FQNEAQ (reference sequence). CDR3 bases: TGTGCCAGCAGCGGGACAGGGACCGGGGAGCTGTTTTTT. Amino acid sequence: CASSGTGTGELFF.

This clone was seen only a few times. The chain couples TRBV2 to TRBJ2-2; D call uncertain. The V end was cut by 6 bases, the J end by 4 bases, with 9 bases between. CDR1 and CDR2 (germline): SNHLY, FYNNEI. CDR3 length equals 13 residues. The CDR3 DNA is TGTGCCAGCAGAGCTGCCCCCACCGGGGAGCTGTTTTTT. Amino acid sequence: CASRAAPTGELFF.

V gene TRBV30 combines with J gene TRBJ1-1, with 7 bases that match TRBD1. Germline values: CDR1 GTSNPN, CDR2 SVGIG (reference sequence). The junction had 6 bases not matched to a gene; V was cut back by 4 bases and J by 1 base. The CDR3 contains 14 residues. CDR3 in amino acids: CAWKGALKNTEAFF. CDR3 nucleotide sequence: TGTGCCTGGAAGGGGGCCCTGAAGAACACTGAAGCTTTCTTT.

The count of this clone is one. The V call is TRBV2, the J call TRBJ1-5; D unresolved. CDR1 and CDR2 (germline): SNHLY, FYNNEI. CDR3 length: 15 residues. Trimming stripped 7 bases from V and 5 bases from J, with 18 bases between. Written as DNA, the CDR3 is TGTGCCAGCACCTTCACAACGACGGAGGATCAGCCCCAGCATTTT. Translation: CASTFTTTEDQPQHF.